These T cell receptor beta chains were read from a single sample in a study of cytomegalovirus exposure and HLA in healthy donors. The table came from immunoSEQ multiplex PCR; TCRdb's copy has only in-frame clones and leaves some out. Of about 180,000 clones listed, 75% to 85% are singletons. Input material: PBMCs. Receptors were obtained from a girl aged 2 to 10 in good health and CMV-seropositive. CDR3s include the opening cysteine and the closing phenylalanine or tryptophan. Fields, in order: D gene, CDR3 length, clone size, J gene, V gene, CDR3 protein, CDR3 DNA. A D gene is named only where the DNA matches it firmly. A clone size is listed for some rows: how often the clone was seen (once, few, many), or a class if it is expanded.

d_call: .
cdr3_length: 13
clone_size: .
j_call: TRBJ2-7
v_call: TRBV4-1
cdr3_aa: CASSSLRSYEQYF
cdr3_nt: TGCGCCAGCAGCTCCCTACGATCCTACGAGCAGTACTTC

d_call: .
cdr3_length: 13
clone_size: .
j_call: TRBJ2-1
v_call: TRBV7-9
cdr3_aa: CASRTSSYNEQFF
cdr3_nt: TGTGCCAGCAGGACTAGCTCCTACAATGAGCAGTTCTTC

d_call: .
cdr3_length: 16
clone_size: .
j_call: TRBJ2-2
v_call: TRBV4-2
cdr3_aa: CASSQLGIRGIGELFF
cdr3_nt: TGTGCCAGCAGCCAGCTAGGAATCCGGGGTATCGGGGAGCTGTTTTTT

d_call: .
cdr3_length: 13
clone_size: .
j_call: TRBJ2-2
v_call: TRBV19
cdr3_aa: CASSIEDTLKLFF
cdr3_nt: TGTGCCAGTAGTATTGAGGACACTCTCAAGCTGTTTTTT

d_call: TRBD2
cdr3_length: 15
clone_size: .
j_call: TRBJ2-7
v_call: TRBV2
cdr3_aa: CASSEFSGRGGEQYF
cdr3_nt: TGTGCCAGCAGTGAGTTTAGCGGGAGGGGAGGCGAGCAGTACTTC

d_call: TRBD1
cdr3_length: 15
clone_size: .
j_call: TRBJ1-1
v_call: TRBV4-2
cdr3_aa: CASSQDYGRGSEAFF
cdr3_nt: TGTGCCAGCAGCCAAGATTATGGCAGGGGGTCTGAAGCTTTCTTT

d_call: TRBD2
cdr3_length: 16
clone_size: .
j_call: TRBJ2-2
v_call: TRBV7-8
cdr3_aa: CASSLDGGLAGVELFF
cdr3_nt: TGTGCCAGCAGCTTAGACGGGGGACTAGCGGGGGTGGAGCTGTTTTTT

d_call: TRBD1
cdr3_length: 14
clone_size: .
j_call: TRBJ2-5
v_call: TRBV5-4
cdr3_aa: CASSTGQGRETQYF
cdr3_nt: TGTGCCAGCAGCACAGGACAGGGGAGGGAGACCCAGTACTTC

d_call: TRBD1
cdr3_length: 12
clone_size: .
j_call: TRBJ1-6
v_call: TRBV27
cdr3_aa: CASRDRGSPLHF
cdr3_nt: TGTGCCAGCCGGGACAGGGGCTCACCCCTCCACTTT

d_call: TRBD1
cdr3_length: 15
clone_size: .
j_call: TRBJ1-3
v_call: TRBV5-4
cdr3_aa: CASSPGDSYLDTIYF
cdr3_nt: TGTGCCAGCAGCCCGGGGGACAGCTATTTGGACACCATATATTTT

d_call: .
cdr3_length: 15
clone_size: .
j_call: TRBJ2-7
v_call: TRBV27
cdr3_aa: CASSPIPDGTYEQYF
cdr3_nt: TGTGCCAGCAGTCCCATACCGGACGGGACCTACGAGCAGTACTTC

d_call: TRBD1
cdr3_length: 17
clone_size: .
j_call: TRBJ1-1
v_call: TRBV6-1
cdr3_aa: CASSEPTGGNSNTEAFF
cdr3_nt: TGTGCCAGCAGTGAGCCAACAGGGGGAAACTCGAACACTGAAGCTTTCTTT

d_call: TRBD2
cdr3_length: 15
clone_size: .
j_call: TRBJ2-3
v_call: TRBV6-1
cdr3_aa: CASSVFSGSGDTQYF
cdr3_nt: TGTGCCAGCAGTGTTTTTAGCGGGAGTGGAGATACGCAGTATTTT

d_call: TRBD2
cdr3_length: 15
clone_size: .
j_call: TRBJ2-7
v_call: TRBV11-3
cdr3_aa: CASSSGLAGDYEQYF
cdr3_nt: TGTGCCAGCAGCTCGGGACTAGCGGGGGATTACGAGCAGTACTTC

d_call: .
cdr3_length: 14
clone_size: .
j_call: TRBJ2-7
v_call: TRBV5-1
cdr3_aa: CASSLRVSSYEQYF
cdr3_nt: TGCGCCAGCAGCTTACGTGTTAGCTCCTACGAGCAGTACTTC

d_call: .
cdr3_length: 14
clone_size: .
j_call: TRBJ1-3
v_call: TRBV9
cdr3_aa: CASSLDGSGNTIYF
cdr3_nt: TGTGCCAGCAGCTTAGACGGCTCTGGAAACACCATATATTTT

d_call: TRBD2
cdr3_length: 15
clone_size: .
j_call: TRBJ2-1
v_call: TRBV2
cdr3_aa: CASSGSRSGSNEQFF
cdr3_nt: TGTGCCAGCAGTGGCAGTCGAAGCGGGAGTAATGAGCAGTTCTTC

d_call: .
cdr3_length: 16
clone_size: .
j_call: TRBJ2-1
v_call: TRBV11-3
cdr3_aa: CASSPKDSYLYNEQFF
cdr3_nt: TGTGCCAGCAGCCCAAAGGACTCCTACCTCTACAATGAGCAGTTCTTC

d_call: .
cdr3_length: 15
clone_size: .
j_call: TRBJ2-3
v_call: TRBV5-1
cdr3_aa: CASSLGGAETDTQYF
cdr3_nt: TGCGCCAGCAGCTTGGGCGGGGCAGAGACAGATACGCAGTATTTT

d_call: .
cdr3_length: 15
clone_size: .
j_call: TRBJ1-2
v_call: TRBV5-6
cdr3_aa: CASSLLQETNYGYTF
cdr3_nt: TGTGCCAGCAGCTTGTTACAGGAAACTAACTATGGCTACACCTTC

d_call: .
cdr3_length: 12
clone_size: once
j_call: TRBJ1-2
v_call: TRBV7-2
cdr3_aa: CASSLATGGYTF
cdr3_nt: TGTGCCAGCAGCTTAGCGACGGGAGGCTACACCTTC

d_call: TRBD1
cdr3_length: 16
clone_size: .
j_call: TRBJ2-7
v_call: TRBV7-3
cdr3_aa: CASSSAGTGISYEQYF
cdr3_nt: TGTGCCAGCAGCTCCGCCGGGACAGGGATCTCCTACGAGCAGTACTTC

d_call: .
cdr3_length: 12
clone_size: .
j_call: TRBJ2-7
v_call: TRBV9
cdr3_aa: CASSTSSYEQYF
cdr3_nt: TGTGCCAGCAGCACGAGCTCCTACGAGCAGTACTTC

d_call: .
cdr3_length: 15
clone_size: once
j_call: TRBJ2-1
v_call: TRBV27
cdr3_aa: CASRREWGRYNEQFF
cdr3_nt: TGTGCCAGCAGGCGAGAGTGGGGGAGGTACAATGAGCAGTTCTTC

d_call: TRBD1
cdr3_length: 15
clone_size: .
j_call: TRBJ2-7
v_call: TRBV7-8
cdr3_aa: CASSRGGQIGGEQYF
cdr3_nt: TGTGCCAGCAGCCGAGGGGGACAGATTGGCGGCGAGCAGTACTTC

d_call: TRBD2
cdr3_length: 15
clone_size: .
j_call: TRBJ2-6
v_call: TRBV4-1
cdr3_aa: CASSQPREGANVLTF
cdr3_nt: TGCGCCAGCAGCCAGCCCAGGGAGGGAGCCAACGTCCTGACTTTC

d_call: TRBD2
cdr3_length: 14
clone_size: .
j_call: TRBJ2-7
v_call: TRBV10-2
cdr3_aa: CASSEHTSGKEQYF
cdr3_nt: TGCGCCAGCAGTGAGCATACTAGCGGGAAAGAGCAGTACTTC

d_call: TRBD1
cdr3_length: 16
clone_size: .
j_call: TRBJ1-1
v_call: TRBV18
cdr3_aa: CASSPFPGQGSSEAFF
cdr3_nt: TGTGCCAGCTCACCCTTCCCGGGACAGGGGTCATCTGAAGCTTTCTTT

d_call: .
cdr3_length: 14
clone_size: .
j_call: TRBJ1-1
v_call: TRBV28
cdr3_aa: CASSFFARAPEAFF
cdr3_nt: TGTGCCAGCAGTTTTTTCGCCAGGGCTCCTGAAGCTTTCTTT

d_call: TRBD1
cdr3_length: 16
clone_size: .
j_call: TRBJ1-2
v_call: TRBV5-1
cdr3_aa: CASSSEPQGVIYGYTF
cdr3_nt: TGCGCCAGCAGCTCTGAACCGCAGGGGGTCATCTATGGCTACACCTTC

d_call: TRBD1
cdr3_length: 14
clone_size: .
j_call: TRBJ1-6
v_call: TRBV19
cdr3_aa: CASFFDRGRRTLHF
cdr3_nt: TGTGCCAGTTTTTTCGACAGGGGGCGCCGGACCCTCCACTTT

d_call: TRBD1
cdr3_length: 16
clone_size: .
j_call: TRBJ2-1
v_call: TRBV4-1
cdr3_aa: CASSQRTGTGLNEQFF
cdr3_nt: TGCGCCAGCAGCCAACGAACCGGGACAGGGCTCAATGAGCAGTTCTTC

d_call: TRBD1
cdr3_length: 16
clone_size: few
j_call: TRBJ2-7
v_call: TRBV4-1
cdr3_aa: CASSQGVRTGTYEQYF
cdr3_nt: TGCGCCAGCAGCCAAGGCGTACGGACAGGTACCTACGAGCAGTACTTC

d_call: .
cdr3_length: 15
clone_size: .
j_call: TRBJ1-2
v_call: TRBV19
cdr3_aa: CASSSGGGANYGYTF
cdr3_nt: TGTGCCAGTAGCTCTGGTGGGGGGGCCAACTATGGCTACACCTTC

d_call: .
cdr3_length: 10
clone_size: .
j_call: TRBJ1-1
v_call: TRBV21-1
cdr3_aa: CASRWTTAFF
cdr3_nt: TGTGCCAGCAGGTGGACAACAGCTTTCTTT